This record concerns one T cell receptor beta chain sequence. The data originate from a study of identifying expanded T cells in peripheral blood. Repertoires were generated with immunoSEQ multiplex PCR, while TCRdb's copy carries only in-frame clones and drops some. The table lists 120,000 or so clones, about 80% of them singletons. The V gene lost 1 base and the J gene lost 3 bases, with 10 bases spanning the gap. The CDR3 consists of 14 residues. Germline lookup yields CDR1 KGHSH and CDR2 LQKENI. The source is a person aged 18 to 75 in good health. The chain is built from TRBV18 and TRBJ2-7; D gene ambiguous. The sequencing sample was made of blood. The DNA for the CDR3 is TGTGCCAGCTCACCACGGCAGGTCAACTACGAGCAGTACTTC. Translating it yields CASSPRQVNYEQYF.